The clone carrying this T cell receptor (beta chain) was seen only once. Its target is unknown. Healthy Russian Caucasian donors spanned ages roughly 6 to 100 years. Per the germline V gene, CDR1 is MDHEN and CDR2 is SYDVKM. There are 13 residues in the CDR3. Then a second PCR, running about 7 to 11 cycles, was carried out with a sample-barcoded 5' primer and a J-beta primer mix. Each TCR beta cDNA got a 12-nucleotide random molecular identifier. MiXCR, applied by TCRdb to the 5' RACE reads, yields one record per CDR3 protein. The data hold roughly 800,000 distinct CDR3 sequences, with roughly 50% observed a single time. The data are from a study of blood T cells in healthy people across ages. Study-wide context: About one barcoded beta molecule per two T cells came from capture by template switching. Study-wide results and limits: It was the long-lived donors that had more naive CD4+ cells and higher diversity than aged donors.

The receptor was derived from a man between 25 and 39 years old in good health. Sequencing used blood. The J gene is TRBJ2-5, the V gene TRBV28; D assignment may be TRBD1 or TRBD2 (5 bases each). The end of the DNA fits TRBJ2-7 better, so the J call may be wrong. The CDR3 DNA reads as TGTGCCAGCAGTCCGACCGGGACGAACGAGCAGTACTTC. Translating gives CASSPTGTNEQYF.